Listed below are T cell receptor beta chains from one sample, sequenced in a study of neurological immune-mediated disorders. TCRdb fed the 5' RACE reads into MiXCR, producing one record per CDR3 protein. The sample carries under 75,000 distinct CDR3 sequences, approximately 3.1% recorded once. The specimen sequenced was PBMCs. Receptor source: an older woman with multiple sclerosis. Each CDR3 is given with its conserved first and last residue. The D gene is left open where the match is weak. Clone sizes are given selectively: once, few, many, or a class where the clone is expanded.

TRBD1 | TRBJ2-6 | TRBV5-1 | many | TGCGCCAGCAGCTGGCCGGGGACAGCTGGGGCCAACGTCCTGACTTTC | CASSWPGTAGANVLTF
. | TRBJ1-1 | TRBV4-1 | many | TGCGCCAGCAGTCTCGACCCTAACACTGAAGCTTTCTTT | CASSLDPNTEAFF
. | TRBJ2-2 | TRBV20-1 | many | TGCAGTGCTAGGGAGGGCAGTTATACCGGGGAGCTGTTTTTT | CSAREGSYTGELFF
TRBD2 | TRBJ2-7 | TRBV7-2 | many | TGTGCCAGCAGCTATCTAGCGGTTAGCTCCTACGAGCAGTACTTC | CASSYLAVSSYEQYF
TRBD1 | TRBJ1-2 | TRBV20-1 | many | TGCAGTGCTAGAGATCGGGACAGTTCCTATGGCTACACCTTC | CSARDRDSSYGYTF
. | TRBJ1-1 | TRBV6-6 | many | TGTGCCAGCAGTAATACAGGGTTCGGATTTGCTGAAGCTTTCTTT | CASSNTGFGFAEAFF
TRBD1 | TRBJ1-2 | TRBV10-3 | many | TGTGCCATCAGGAAGGAGTTGGGACAGGGGAGTACGGGCTACACCTTC | CAIRKELGQGSTGYTF
. | TRBJ1-1 | TRBV7-8 | many | TGTGCCAGCAGCTTCCAACAGGGGAACACTGAAGCTTTCTTT | CASSFQQGNTEAFF
TRBD2 | TRBJ2-7 | TRBV28 | many | TGTGCCAGCAGTTGGGGGGGGACCTACGAGCAGTACTTC | CASSWGGTYEQYF
. | TRBJ2-2 | TRBV20-1 | many | TGCAGTGCTAGCCAGGGCTGGGGGTGGAACACCGGGGAGCTGTTTTTT | CSASQGWGWNTGELFF
. | TRBJ1-1 | TRBV15 | many | TGTGCCACCAGCATTGACGGAGACACTGAAGCTTTCTTT | CATSIDGDTEAFF
. | TRBJ1-2 | TRBV7-9 | many | TGTGCCAGCAGCTCCGGGACGGTGTATGGCTACACCTTC | CASSSGTVYGYTF
. | TRBJ1-5 | TRBV20-1 | . | TGCAGTGCCCGAGTCCCAGGGGATCGGCACCAGCATTTT | CSARVPGDRHQHF
. | TRBJ2-3 | TRBV5-4 | many | TGTGCCAGCAGCTTGAATACTAGGGCCCCAGATACGCAGTATTTT | CASSLNTRAPDTQYF
. | TRBJ2-5 | TRBV4-2 | many | TGTGCCAGCAGCGTCGGTCAGACGGAGACCCAGTACTTC | CASSVGQTETQYF
. | TRBJ2-7 | TRBV5-5 | many | TGTGCCAGCGAAGGGGGGACAGTGGCTTACGAGCAGTACTTC | CASEGGTVAYEQYF
. | TRBJ2-5 | TRBV7-2 | many | TGTGCCAGCAGTACTGACGCAATCCAAGAGACCCAGTACTTC | CASSTDAIQETQYF
TRBD1 | TRBJ1-5 | TRBV20-1 | many | TGCAGTGCTAACAGGGGGCGCGGCAATCAGCCCCAGCATTTT | CSANRGRGNQPQHF
. | TRBJ1-2 | TRBV5-1 | many | TGCGCCAGCAGCTTGGCCTTCGGGGCCTTCTATGGCTACACCTTC | CASSLAFGAFYGYTF
. | TRBJ1-1 | TRBV5-1 | many | TGCGCCAGCAGCTGGGGGGGCACCGCTCCAGCTTTCTTT | CASSWGGTAPAFF
TRBD2 | TRBJ2-5 | TRBV5-1 | many | TGCGCCAGCAGCCAGGGACTAGCGGGTCAAGAGACCCAGTACTTC | CASSQGLAGQETQYF
. | TRBJ1-1 | TRBV12-3/TRBV12-4 | many | TGTGCCAGCAGACCCGATGGGAACACTGAAGCTTTCTTT | CASRPDGNTEAFF
. | TRBJ2-7 | TRBV12-3/TRBV12-4 | many | TGTGCCAGCAGTCTGACGGGGAGGAGGGGGCTAACTCGGGTAGGCTACGAGCAGTACTTC | CASSLTGRRGLTRVGYEQYF
. | TRBJ2-1 | TRBV20-1 | many | TGCAGTGCCCTACCCCCGGAAAATGAGCAGTTCTTC | CSALPPENEQFF
. | TRBJ1-1 | TRBV5-1 | many | TGCGCCAGCAGCCGGGGACAAAGAAACACTGAAGCTTTCTTT | CASSRGQRNTEAFF
TRBD1 | TRBJ1-1 | TRBV5-1 | many | TGCGCCAGCAGCAACGACAGGGCGAGGGCTGAAGCTTTCTTT | CASSNDRARAEAFF
. | TRBJ1-1 | TRBV5-1 | few | TGCGCCAGCAGCTTACAATCACAGGGTTTGAACACTGAAGCTTTCTTT | CASSLQSQGLNTEAFF
. | TRBJ2-6 | TRBV5-1 | many | TGCGCCAGCCTCGGGGCCGGAATCGATAAGTCTGGGGCCAACGTCCTGACTTTC | CASLGAGIDKSGANVLTF
. | TRBJ1-4 | TRBV7-2 | . | TGTGCCAGCAGCTTTGTGTGGGACGGCGAAAAACTGTTTTTT | CASSFVWDGEKLFF
TRBD2 | TRBJ2-1 | TRBV29-1 | many | TGCAGCGTTCAGGGGACTAGCGGGACCCACAATGAGCAGTTCTTC | CSVQGTSGTHNEQFF